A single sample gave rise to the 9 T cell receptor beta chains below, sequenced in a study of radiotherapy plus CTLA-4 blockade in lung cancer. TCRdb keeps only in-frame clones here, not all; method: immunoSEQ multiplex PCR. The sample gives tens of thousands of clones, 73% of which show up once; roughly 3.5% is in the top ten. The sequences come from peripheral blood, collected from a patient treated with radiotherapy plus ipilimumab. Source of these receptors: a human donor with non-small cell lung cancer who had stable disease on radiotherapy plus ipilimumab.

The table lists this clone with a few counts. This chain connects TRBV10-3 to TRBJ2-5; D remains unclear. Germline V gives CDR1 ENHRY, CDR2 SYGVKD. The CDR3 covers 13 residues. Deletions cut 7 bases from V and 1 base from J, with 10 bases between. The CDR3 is CAITNRPQETQYF. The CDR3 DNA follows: TGTGCCATCACCAACCGGCCCCAAGAGACCCAGTACTTC.

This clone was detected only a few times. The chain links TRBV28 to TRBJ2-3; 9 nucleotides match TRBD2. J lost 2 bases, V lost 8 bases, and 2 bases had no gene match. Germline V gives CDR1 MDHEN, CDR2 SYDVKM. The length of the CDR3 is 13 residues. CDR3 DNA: TGTGCCAGCCTGGGACTAGCCACAGATACGCAGTATTTT. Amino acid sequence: CASLGLATDTQYF.

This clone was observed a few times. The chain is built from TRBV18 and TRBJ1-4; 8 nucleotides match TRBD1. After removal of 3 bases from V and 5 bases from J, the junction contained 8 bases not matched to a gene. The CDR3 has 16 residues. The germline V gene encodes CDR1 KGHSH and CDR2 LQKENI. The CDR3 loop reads CASSPSRTGRNEKLFF. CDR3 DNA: TGTGCCAGCTCACCTTCCCGGACAGGGAGAAATGAAAAACTGTTTTTT. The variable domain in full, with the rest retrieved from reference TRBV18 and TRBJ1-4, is NAGVMQNPRHLVRRRGQEARLRCSPMKGHSHVYWYRQLPEEGLKFMVYLQKENIIDESGMPKERFSAEFPKEGPSILRIQQVVRGDSAAYFCASSPSRTGRNEKLFFGSGTQLSVL.

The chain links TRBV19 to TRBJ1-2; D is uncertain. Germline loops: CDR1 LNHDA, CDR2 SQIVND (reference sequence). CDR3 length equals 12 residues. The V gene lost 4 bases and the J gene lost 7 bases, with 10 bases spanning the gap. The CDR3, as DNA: TGTGCCAGTAGTACCCGGGGTGGTGGCTACACCTTC. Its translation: CASSTRGGGYTF.

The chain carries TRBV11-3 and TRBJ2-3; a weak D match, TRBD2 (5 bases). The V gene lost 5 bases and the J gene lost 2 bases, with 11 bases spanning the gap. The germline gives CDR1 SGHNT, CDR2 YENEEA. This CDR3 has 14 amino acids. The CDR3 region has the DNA TGTGCCAGCAGCACCCGGACTGTCACAGATACGCAGTATTTT. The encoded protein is CASSTRTVTDTQYF.

The CDR3 reads CASSQDVVESGAMFF. The CDR3 region has the DNA TGCGCCAGCAGCCAGGATGTCGTGGAGTCCGGTGCGATGTTTTTT. This chain joins TRBV4-1 and TRBJ2-2, with no clear D. The V end lost 3 bases, the J end lost 15 bases, and 23 bases lay between the germline ends. Germline V gives CDR1 MGHRA, CDR2 YSYEKL. This CDR3 contains 15 residues.

CDR3 loop: CASRQGRYEQYF. CDR3 DNA sequence: TGTGCCAGCAGGCAGGGACGGTACGAGCAGTACTTC. The chain employs TRBV28 and TRBJ2-7; D may correspond to TRBD1 or TRBD2 (5 bases each). This CDR3 has 12 residues. CDR1 is MDHEN and CDR2 is SYDVKM in the germline V gene. Trimming took off 6 bases at V and 4 bases at J, with 10 bases between the two ends.

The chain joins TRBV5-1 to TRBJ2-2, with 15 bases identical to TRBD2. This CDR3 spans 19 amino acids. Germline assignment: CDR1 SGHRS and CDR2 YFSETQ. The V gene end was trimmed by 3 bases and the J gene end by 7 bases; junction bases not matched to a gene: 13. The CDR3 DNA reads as TGCGCCAGCAGCTCATACGGTCGGGGACTAGCGGGAGGTGACGGGGAGCTGTTTTTT. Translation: CASSSYGRGLAGGDGELFF.

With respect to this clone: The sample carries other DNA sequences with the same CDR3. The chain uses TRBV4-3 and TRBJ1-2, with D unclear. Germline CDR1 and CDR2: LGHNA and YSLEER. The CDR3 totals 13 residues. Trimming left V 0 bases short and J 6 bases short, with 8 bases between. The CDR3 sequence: CASSQDRVNGYTF. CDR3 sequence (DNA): TGCGCCAGCAGCCAAGATAGAGTGAATGGCTACACCTTC.